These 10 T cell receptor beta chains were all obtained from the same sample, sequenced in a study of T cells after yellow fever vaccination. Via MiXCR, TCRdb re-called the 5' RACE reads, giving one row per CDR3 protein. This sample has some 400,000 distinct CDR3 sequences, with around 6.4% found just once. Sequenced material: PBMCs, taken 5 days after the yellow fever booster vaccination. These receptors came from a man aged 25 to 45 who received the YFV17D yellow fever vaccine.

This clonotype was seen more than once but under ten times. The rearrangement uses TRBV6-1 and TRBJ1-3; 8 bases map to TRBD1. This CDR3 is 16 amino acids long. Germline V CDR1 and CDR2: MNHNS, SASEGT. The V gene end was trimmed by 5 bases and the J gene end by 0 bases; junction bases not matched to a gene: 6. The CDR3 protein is CASSPLGQGSGNTIYF. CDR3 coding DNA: TGTGCCAGCAGTCCGCTCGGACAGGGCTCTGGAAACACCATATATTTT.

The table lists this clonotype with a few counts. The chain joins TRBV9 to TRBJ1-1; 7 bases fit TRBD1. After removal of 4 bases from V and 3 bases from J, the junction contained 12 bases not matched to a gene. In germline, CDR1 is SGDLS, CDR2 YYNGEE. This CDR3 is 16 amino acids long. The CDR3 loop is CASSTRVDREDTEAFF. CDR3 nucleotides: TGTGCCAGCAGCACTCGAGTTGACAGGGAGGACACTGAAGCTTTCTTT.

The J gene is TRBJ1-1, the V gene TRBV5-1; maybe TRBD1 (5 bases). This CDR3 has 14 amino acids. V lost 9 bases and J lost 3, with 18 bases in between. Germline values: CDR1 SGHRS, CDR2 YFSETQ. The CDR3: CATSNGGGDTEAFF. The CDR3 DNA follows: TGCGCCACCTCAAACGGGGGGGGTGACACTGAAGCTTTCTTT.

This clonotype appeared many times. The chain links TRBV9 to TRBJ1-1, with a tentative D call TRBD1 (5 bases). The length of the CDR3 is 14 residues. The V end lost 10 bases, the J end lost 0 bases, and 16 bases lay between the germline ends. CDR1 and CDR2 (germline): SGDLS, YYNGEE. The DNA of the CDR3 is TGTGCCTCCGGCCAGGGAGCTATGAACACTGAAGCTTTCTTT. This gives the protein CASGQGAMNTEAFF.

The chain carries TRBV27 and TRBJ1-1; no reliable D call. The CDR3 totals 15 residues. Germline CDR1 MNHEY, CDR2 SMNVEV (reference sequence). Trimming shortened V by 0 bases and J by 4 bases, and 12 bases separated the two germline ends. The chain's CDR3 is CASSLSRAGITEAFF. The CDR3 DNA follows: TGTGCCAGCAGTTTATCACGGGCGGGGATCACTGAAGCTTTCTTT.

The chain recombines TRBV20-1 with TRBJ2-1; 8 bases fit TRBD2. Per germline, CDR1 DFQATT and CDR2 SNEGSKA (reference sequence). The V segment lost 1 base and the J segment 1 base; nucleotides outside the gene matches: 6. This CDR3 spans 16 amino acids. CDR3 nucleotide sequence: TGCAGTGCTAGAGTCGCCGGCGGGGGGTCCTACAATGAGCAGTTCTTC. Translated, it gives CSARVAGGGSYNEQFF.

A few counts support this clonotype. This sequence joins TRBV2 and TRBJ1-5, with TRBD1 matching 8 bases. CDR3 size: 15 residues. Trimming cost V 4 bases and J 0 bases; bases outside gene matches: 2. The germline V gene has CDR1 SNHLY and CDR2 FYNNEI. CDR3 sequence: CASSGQGYSNQPQHF. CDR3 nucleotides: TGTGCCAGCAGTGGACAGGGGTATAGCAATCAGCCCCAGCATTTT.

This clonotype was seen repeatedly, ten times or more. CDR3 amino acids: CAISQDRVTDTQYF. Here the CDR3 DNA reads TGTGCCATCAGTCAAGACAGGGTCACAGATACGCAGTATTTT. J is TRBJ2-3 and V is TRBV10-3; 7 nucleotides match TRBD1. V shed 5 bases and J 2 bases; nucleotides not matched to a gene: 4. The CDR3 runs to 14 residues. Per germline, CDR1 ENHRY and CDR2 SYGVKD.

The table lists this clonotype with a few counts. The DNA for the CDR3 is TGCAGTGCTCGGTCAGCCGACTTAAGCAATGAGCAGTTCTTC. This codes for CSARSADLSNEQFF. This chain joins TRBV20-1 and TRBJ2-1; D not resolved. CDR3 size: 14 residues. Per germline, CDR1 DFQATT and CDR2 SNEGSKA (reference sequence). With 5 bases removed from V and 6 bases from J, the gap between germline ends came to 17 bases.

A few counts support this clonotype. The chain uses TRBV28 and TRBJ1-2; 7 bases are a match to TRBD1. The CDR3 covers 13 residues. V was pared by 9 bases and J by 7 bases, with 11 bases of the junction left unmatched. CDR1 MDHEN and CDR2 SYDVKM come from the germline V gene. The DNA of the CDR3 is TGTGCCAGTGCAACAGGGGCAGGTCGTGGCTACACCTTC. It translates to CASATGAGRGYTF.